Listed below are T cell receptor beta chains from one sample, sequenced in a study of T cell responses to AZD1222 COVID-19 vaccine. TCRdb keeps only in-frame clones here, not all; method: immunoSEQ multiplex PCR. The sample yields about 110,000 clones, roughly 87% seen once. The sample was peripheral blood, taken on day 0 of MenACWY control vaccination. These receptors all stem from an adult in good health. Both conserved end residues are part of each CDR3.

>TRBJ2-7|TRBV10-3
CAISEPTSGKRNEQYF
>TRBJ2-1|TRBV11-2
CASSPTGGSYNEQFF
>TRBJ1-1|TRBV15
CATSRDRQSEAFF
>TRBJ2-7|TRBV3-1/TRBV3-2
CASSQDTNPGPHSSEQYF
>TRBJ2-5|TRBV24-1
CATSDNLGPQYF
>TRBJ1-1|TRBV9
CASSLDGDTEAFF
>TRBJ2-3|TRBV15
CATSRDKWEVRTDTQYF
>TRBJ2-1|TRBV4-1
CASSQGAGLAGESEQFF
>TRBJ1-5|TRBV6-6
CASSYPGTGNNQPQHF
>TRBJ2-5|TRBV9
CASSVDLGPQETQYF
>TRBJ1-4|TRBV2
CASSEGGATNEKLFF
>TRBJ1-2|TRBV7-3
CASSLGGAGGYTF
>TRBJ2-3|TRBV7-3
CASSLIEGADTQYF
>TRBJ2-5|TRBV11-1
CASSFSDRAQETQYF
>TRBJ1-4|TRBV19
CASSPGDRVIF
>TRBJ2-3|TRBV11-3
CASSLSPDTDTQYF
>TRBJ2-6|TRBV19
CASSRVSSGANVLTF
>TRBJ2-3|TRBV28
CASSLTGGADTQYF
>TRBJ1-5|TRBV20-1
CSASRGGNQPQHF
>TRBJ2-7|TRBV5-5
CASSLSALLVFEQYF
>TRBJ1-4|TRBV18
CASSPRRDQSTNEKLFF
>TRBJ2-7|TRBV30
CAWSGPRAPRNEQYF
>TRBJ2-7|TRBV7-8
CASSLYYEQYF
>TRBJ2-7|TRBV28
CASSPLTWTGGFEQYF
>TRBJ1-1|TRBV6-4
CASSAFQGMNTEAFF
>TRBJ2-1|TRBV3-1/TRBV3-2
CASSQEGGGPPYNEQFF
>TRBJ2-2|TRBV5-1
CASSLAPSDRGFPGELFF
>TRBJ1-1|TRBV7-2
CASSLQGIGSAFF
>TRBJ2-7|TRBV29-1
CSARNRGPSYEQYF
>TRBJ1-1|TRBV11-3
CASSLGQGGNTEAFF
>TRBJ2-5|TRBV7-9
CASSLANRGQETQYF
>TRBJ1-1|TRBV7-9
CASSRQGPLNTEAFF
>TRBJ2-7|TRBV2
CASSTAGWGYEQYF
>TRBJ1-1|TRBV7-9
CASSSTRMNTEAFF
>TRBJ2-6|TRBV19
CASTDHLSGANVLTF
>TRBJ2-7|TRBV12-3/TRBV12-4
CASSSGTSYEQYF
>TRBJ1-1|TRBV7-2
CASSLGANTEAFF
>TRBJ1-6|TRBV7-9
CASSSNRASYNSPLHF
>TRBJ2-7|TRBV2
CASSPETGVSHEQYF
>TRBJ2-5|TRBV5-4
CASSFPGSETQYF
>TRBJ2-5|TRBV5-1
CASSFTSDGGETQYF
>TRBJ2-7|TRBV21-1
CASSKGQGSYEQYF
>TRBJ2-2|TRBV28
CASRPRTSGTNTGELFF